A single sample gave rise to the 28 T cell receptor beta chains below, sequenced in a study of blood T cells in healthy people across ages. It was with a sample-barcoded 5' primer and a J-beta primer mix that a second PCR of roughly 7 to 12 cycles was run. In TCRdb, the 5' RACE reads were re-called with MiXCR into one record per CDR3 protein. The table lists about 1.7 million distinct CDR3 sequences, roughly 27% of them singletons. Sequencing was done on a sample of blood. Receptors were obtained from a woman in her twenties or thirties in good health.

This clonotype was counted at least ten times. The genes are TRBV29-1 and TRBJ2-5, with 7 nucleotides matching TRBD1. After removal of 4 bases from V and 2 bases from J, the junction contained 10 bases not matched to a gene. The CDR3 has 15 residues. Looked up from germline, CDR1 is SQVTM and CDR2 is ANQGSEA. The CDR3, as DNA: TGCAGCGTTGCGGGGACGAGGGGGCTGCAAGAGACCCAGTACTTC. Protein: CSVAGTRGLQETQYF.

This clonotype was detected many times. J is TRBJ2-7 and V is TRBV3-1; 9 bases map to TRBD1. The CDR3 spans 16 residues. CDR1 LGHDT and CDR2 YNNKEL come from the germline V gene (reference sequence). V gave up 5 bases and J gave up 9 bases; unmatched junction bases: 17. The CDR3 DNA follows: TGTGCCAGCAGCGAAGGACAGGGGTATAGTTGGTTGGGGCAGTACTTC. This gives the protein CASSEGQGYSWLGQYF.

This clonotype was counted between two and nine times. This chain joins TRBV20-1 and TRBJ1-5; D unclear. Between the trimmed V and J ends, which lost 6 bases and 4 bases, there was a span of 13 bases. The CDR3 runs to 13 residues. The V gene's germline CDR1 is DFQATT and CDR2 SNEGSKA (reference sequence). The CDR3 nucleotides are TGCAGTGCCGCGAACAAGGGAAATCAGCCCCAGCATTTT. Its translation is CSAANKGNQPQHF.

V is TRBV7-2 and J is TRBJ2-7, with D possibly matching TRBD2 (6 bases). CDR3 length: 15 amino acids. Trimming removed 1 base from V and 2 bases from J, with 12 bases in between. The V gene's germline CDR1 is SGHTA and CDR2 FQGNSA. The DNA of the CDR3 is TGTGCCAGCAGCTTAGTTGCGGGACCCACCTACGAGCAGTACTTC. Translating it yields CASSLVAGPTYEQYF.

The sample holds many counts of this clonotype. The genes are TRBV12-3 or TRBV12-4 and TRBJ2-7, with D tentatively TRBD1 (5 bases). Trimming removed 5 bases at V and 2 bases at J, with 13 bases between. CDR3 length equals 14 residues. CDR3 nucleotide sequence: TGTGCCAGCAGTCTGACAGATCAAACCTACGAGCAGTACTTC. It yields the protein CASSLTDQTYEQYF.

This clonotype came up many times. The gene calls are TRBV3-1 and TRBJ2-7, with TRBD2 matching 13 bases. The ends lost 5 bases at V and 4 bases at J; junction bases unmatched: 5. The V gene's germline CDR1 is LGHDT and CDR2 YNNKEL (reference sequence). There are 15 residues in the CDR3. The CDR3 region is CASSGRTSGSYEQYF. CDR3 DNA sequence: TGTGCCAGCAGCGGTCGGACTAGCGGGAGTTACGAGCAGTACTTC.

Ten or more counts support this clonotype. The chain uses TRBV5-1 and TRBJ1-2; 7 nucleotides match TRBD1. The CDR3 covers 14 residues. Per the germline V gene, CDR1 is SGHRS and CDR2 is YFSETQ. Germline trimming cut 2 bases from V and 4 bases from J; bases unmatched to any gene: 5. CDR3 protein: CASSFSGTAYGYTF. In DNA, the CDR3 is TGCGCCAGCAGCTTCTCCGGGACAGCCTATGGCTACACCTTC.

This clonotype has a handful of counts. The J gene is TRBJ1-1, the V gene TRBV20-1; no clear D. With 5 bases removed from V and 4 bases from J, the gap between germline ends came to 11 bases. The CDR3 is 12 amino acids. The germline CDR1 and CDR2 sequences are DFQATT and SNEGSKA (reference sequence). The CDR3 nucleotides are TGCAGTGCTCCGGGCGCGGGCACTGAAGCTTTCTTT. Translation: CSAPGAGTEAFF.

The genes are TRBV2 and TRBJ1-4, with 9 positions matching TRBD1. Germline CDR1 is SNHLY and CDR2 is FYNNEI. The CDR3 is 16 residues long. The V segment lost 5 bases and the J segment 4 bases; nucleotides outside the gene matches: 8. CDR3 sequence (DNA): TGTGCCAGCAGTCCCGGGACAGGGACAAATAATGAAAAACTGTTTTTT. Its translation is CASSPGTGTNNEKLFF.

The V and J genes are TRBV7-2 and TRBJ2-1, with D hard to call. CDR3 length equals 15 residues. Deletions cut 5 bases from V and 0 bases from J, with 11 bases between. Germline V CDR1 and CDR2: SGHTA, FQGNSA. CDR3 coding DNA: TGTGCCAGCAGCCACACAAGGAACTCCTACAATGAGCAGTTCTTC. Encoded protein: CASSHTRNSYNEQFF.

The chain employs TRBV7-2 and TRBJ2-3, with 9 positions matching TRBD1. V was pared by 4 bases and J by 0 bases, with 5 bases of the junction left unmatched. Germline assignment: CDR1 SGHTA and CDR2 FQGNSA. This CDR3 spans 16 amino acids. The CDR3 region has the DNA TGTGCCAGCAGCTCCGGGACAGGGTCAAGCACAGATACGCAGTATTTT. As protein: CASSSGTGSSTDTQYF.

This clonotype was seen repeatedly, ten times or more. V is TRBV29-1 and J is TRBJ2-7, with D tentatively TRBD2 (6 bases). The CDR3 covers 12 residues. V lost 6 bases and J lost 2, with 11 bases in between. Germline lookup yields CDR1 SQVTM and CDR2 ANQGSEA. The CDR3 coding sequence is TGCAGCGTCCGAAGCGGGCCCTACGAGCAGTACTTC. Its protein is CSVRSGPYEQYF.

On this clonotype itself: Given a much more abundant clone one base away, this may be a read error. No DNA is shown, since the ends of the CDR3 on it are uncertain; the CDR3 is the one TCRdb lists. This chain connects TRBV29-1 to TRBJ2-1; the table names TRBD1, a call not compared with the DNA. The germline gives CDR1 SQVTM, CDR2 ANQGSEA. The CDR3 is 15 residues long, counting both termini. The CDR3 loop is CSVVGPGAGNNEQVF.

In its sample, this clonotype was seen many times. This chain uses TRBV6-5 with TRBJ2-6; 9 positions match TRBD1. Trimming cost V 2 bases and J 2 bases; bases outside gene matches: 4. Germline CDR1 is MNHEY and CDR2 is SVGAGI. The CDR3 runs 17 residues. CDR3 region: CASSYTDRGAGANVLTF. In DNA form, the CDR3 reads TGTGCCAGCAGTTACACGGACAGGGGAGCTGGGGCCAACGTCCTGACTTTC.

V usage is TRBV12-3 or TRBV12-4 and J usage is TRBJ2-3; perhaps TRBD2 as D (6 bases). Trimming cost V 5 bases and J 0 bases, with 21 bases left between them. CDR3 size: 18 residues. The CDR3 protein is CASSPQASASSSTDTQYF. CDR3 sequence (DNA): TGTGCCAGCAGTCCCCAGGCTAGCGCCAGTTCTAGCACAGATACGCAGTATTTT.

The chain employs TRBV6-6 and TRBJ1-2, with TRBD1 matching 9 bases. The J segment lost 8 bases and the V segment lost 2 bases, leaving 3 bases of the junction unmatched. From germline, CDR1 is MNHNY and CDR2 SVGAGI (reference sequence). This CDR3 comprises 13 residues. This CDR3 reads CASSYRDREGYTF. Written as DNA, the CDR3 is TGTGCCAGCAGTTACCGGGACAGGGAAGGCTACACCTTC.

The chain links TRBV20-1 to TRBJ1-2; tentative D call: TRBD1 (5 bases). Germline CDR1 is DFQATT and CDR2 is SNEGSKA (reference sequence). Trimming removed 6 bases from V and 8 bases from J, with 13 bases in between. The CDR3 sequence is 11 residues long. The CDR3 loop is CSASREDGYTF. The DNA for the CDR3 is TGCAGTGCATCCAGGGAAGACGGCTACACCTTC.

The V and J genes are TRBV9 and TRBJ2-3, with no clear D. The V end lost 2 bases, the J end lost 6 bases, and 10 bases lay between the germline ends. This CDR3 is built from 13 residues. Germline values: CDR1 SGDLS, CDR2 YYNGEE. CDR3 DNA: TGTGCCAGCAGCGTCCTCCTCTGGGATACGCAGTATTTT. Translating gives CASSVLLWDTQYF.

Of note for this clonotype: It is unclear where the CDR3 begins or ends on the DNA, so no DNA is shown, and the CDR3 is as TCRdb lists it. The chain links TRBV12-3 or TRBV12-4 to TRBJ1-5; the table names TRBD1, a call not compared with the DNA. Both ends counted, the CDR3 spans 23 residues. CDR3 sequence: CASSFFQGTQYFGPGYSNQPQHF.

In its sample, this clonotype was seen a few times. CDR3 in amino acids: CSARTVYGNQPQHF. The CDR3 DNA is TGCAGTGCTAGAACAGTGTATGGCAATCAGCCCCAGCATTTT. This rearrangement joins TRBV20-1 to TRBJ1-5; no reliable D call. V was pared by 2 bases and J by 2 bases, with 10 bases between. The CDR3 extends over 14 amino acids. Germline loops: CDR1 DFQATT, CDR2 SNEGSKA (reference sequence).

The J gene is TRBJ2-5, the V gene TRBV7-2; TRBD2 aligns across 9 bases. Trimming cost V 5 bases and J 4 bases; bases outside gene matches: 8. The CDR3 has 15 amino acids. CDR1 is SGHTA, CDR2 FQGNSA, per germline. CDR3 residues: CASSPQRTSAETQYF. The CDR3 coding sequence is TGTGCCAGCAGCCCGCAACGGACTAGCGCAGAGACCCAGTACTTC.

The chain joins TRBV24-1 to TRBJ2-1; 11 bases align to TRBD2. Trimming cost V 5 bases and J 7 bases; bases outside gene matches: 3. The germline gives CDR1 KGHDR, CDR2 SFDVKD. The CDR3 spans 14 residues. The CDR3 sequence: CATSGSGRGNEQFF. In DNA, the CDR3 is TGTGCCACCAGTGGTAGCGGGAGGGGTAATGAGCAGTTCTTC.

The CDR3 nucleotides read TGTGCCAGCGGACTTAATTTCCCACCCCTCCACTTT. This translates into CASGLNFPPLHF. This chain connects TRBV2 to TRBJ1-6, with D uncertain. CDR3 length: 12 residues. Germline lookup yields CDR1 SNHLY and CDR2 FYNNEI. The V end lost 8 bases, the J end lost 11 bases, and 13 bases lay between the germline ends.

This clonotype was seen a few times. This chain joins TRBV5-1 and TRBJ1-4, with TRBD1 matching over 8 bases. The CDR3 contains 15 residues. V was pared by 1 base and J by 5 bases, with 4 bases of the junction left unmatched. Per the germline V gene, CDR1 is SGHRS and CDR2 is YFSETQ. The CDR3 DNA is TGCGCCAGCAGCTTGATGACAGGGGCCAATGAAAAACTGTTTTTT. Protein sequence: CASSLMTGANEKLFF.

As regards this clonotype: Possible read error: a much larger clone is one base away. This chain joins TRBV29-1 and TRBJ1-1; D is unresolved. The V and J ends lost 2 bases and 6 bases respectively, with 13 bases between them. CDR3 length: 13 residues. Germline CDR1 SQVTM, CDR2 ANQGSEA. This CDR3 reads CSVEHPHGAEAFF. CDR3 in DNA: TGCAGCGTTGAACACCCTCACGGGGCTGAAGCTTTCTTT.

The rearrangement joins TRBV12-3 or TRBV12-4 to TRBJ1-2; TRBD1 aligns across 7 bases. The length of the CDR3 is 13 residues. V lost 5 bases to trimming and J lost 8 bases; unmatched junction nucleotides: 8. DNA of the CDR3: TGTGCCAGCAGTGACACAGGGGTTCAGGGCTACACCTTC. This gives the protein CASSDTGVQGYTF.

The chain carries TRBV7-2 and TRBJ1-4, with a weak D call TRBD1 (6 bases). Trimming removed 6 bases from V and 0 bases from J, with 14 bases in between. There are 16 residues in the CDR3. Germline CDR1 and CDR2: SGHTA and FQGNSA. For the CDR3, the DNA is TGTGCCAGCAGTCCCGGACAGACTACAACTAATGAAAAACTGTTTTTT. This sequence encodes CASSPGQTTTNEKLFF.

This clonotype was counted a few times. V and J are TRBV3-1 and TRBJ2-1; perhaps TRBD1 as D (6 bases). Deletions cut 5 bases from V and 7 bases from J, with 15 bases between. The CDR3 covers 14 residues. Germline V gene lookup returns CDR1 LGHDT and CDR2 YNNKEL (reference sequence). CDR3 sequence reads: CASSAPGTRNEQFF. The CDR3 region has the DNA TGTGCCAGCAGCGCTCCCGGGACAAGAAATGAGCAGTTCTTC.